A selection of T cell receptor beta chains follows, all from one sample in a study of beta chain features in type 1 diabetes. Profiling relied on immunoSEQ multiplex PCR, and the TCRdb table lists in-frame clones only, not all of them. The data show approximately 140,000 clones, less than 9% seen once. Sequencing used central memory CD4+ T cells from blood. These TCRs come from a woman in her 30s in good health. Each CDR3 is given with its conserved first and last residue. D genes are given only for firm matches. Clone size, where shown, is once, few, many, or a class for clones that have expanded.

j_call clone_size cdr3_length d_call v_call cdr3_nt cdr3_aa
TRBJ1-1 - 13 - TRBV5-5 TGTGCCAGCAGCTTGGTCTCGAACACTGAAGCTTTCTTT CASSLVSNTEAFF
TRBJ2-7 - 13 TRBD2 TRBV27 TGTGCCAGCGGAAGCGGGACTTACTACGAGCAGTACTTC CASGSGTYYEQYF
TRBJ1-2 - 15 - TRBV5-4 TGTGCCAGCAGCTTTTTGGGGGGATCTAACTATGGCTACACCTTC CASSFLGGSNYGYTF
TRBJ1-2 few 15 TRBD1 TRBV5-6 TGTGCCAGCAGCCGATACCCGACAGGGTCCCTTGGCTACACCTTC CASSRYPTGSLGYTF
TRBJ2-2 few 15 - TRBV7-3 TGTGCCAGCAGCTTAACGATCCGGGGGACCGGGGAGCTGTTTTTT CASSLTIRGTGELFF
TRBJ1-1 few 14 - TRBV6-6 TGTGCCAGCAGTTACGCCACAGGGAGCCCTGAAGCTTTCTTT CASSYATGSPEAFF
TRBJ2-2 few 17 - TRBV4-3 TGCGCCAGCAGCCAAGAACCCCGGCCCTTCGGGGGCGGGGAGCTGTTTTTT CASSQEPRPFGGGELFF
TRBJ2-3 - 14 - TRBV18 TGTGCCAGCTCTAAAGGACTGAGCACAGATACGCAGTATTTT CASSKGLSTDTQYF
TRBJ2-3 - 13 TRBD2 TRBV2 TGTGCCAGCACGCGGGAGGGGACAGATACGCAGTATTTT CASTREGTDTQYF
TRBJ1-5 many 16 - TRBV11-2 TGTGCCAGCAGCTTAGATCAGGCAGGGCCCAATCAGCCCCAGCATTTT CASSLDQAGPNQPQHF
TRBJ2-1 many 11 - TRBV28 TGTGCCAGCAGTCTATACAATGAGCAGTTCTTC CASSLYNEQFF
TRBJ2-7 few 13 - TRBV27 TGTGCCAGCAGTTTGGCAGGGGTCCACGAGCAGTACTTC CASSLAGVHEQYF
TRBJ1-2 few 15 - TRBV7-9 TGTGCCAGCAGCCCCGAGGACAGATTGATGAGGGGCTACACCTTC CASSPEDRLMRGYTF
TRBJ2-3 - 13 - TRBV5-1 TGCGCCAGCAGCAAGGACAGTGGGGATACGCAGTATTTT CASSKDSGDTQYF
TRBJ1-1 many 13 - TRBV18 TGTGCCAGCTCACCGTCAGGGTACACTGAAGCTTTCTTT CASSPSGYTEAFF
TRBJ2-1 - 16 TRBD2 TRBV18 TGTGCCAGCTCACCGGGTGGCGGGAGGGCCGCCCATGAGCAGTTCTTC CASSPGGGRAAHEQFF
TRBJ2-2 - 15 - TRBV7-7 TGTGCTAGCAGCCCGAACGCAGTGAACACCGGGGAGCTGTTTTTT CASSPNAVNTGELFF
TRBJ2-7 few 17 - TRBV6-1 TGTGCCAGCAGTGAAAGGATGGGAAACAGGCGGTCCTACGAGCAGTACTTC CASSERMGNRRSYEQYF
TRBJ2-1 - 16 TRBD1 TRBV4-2 TGTGCCAGCAGCGGACAGGTGGGGGTCTTGATAGGTGAGCAGTTCTTC CASSGQVGVLIGEQFF
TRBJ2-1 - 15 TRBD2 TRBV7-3 TGTGCCAGCAGCCCCGGGACTAGCGGGACTAATGAGCAGTTCTTC CASSPGTSGTNEQFF
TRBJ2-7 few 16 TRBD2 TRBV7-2 TGTGCCAGCAGCCCCTCCTTTGCTAGCGGGACCTACGAGCAGTACTTC CASSPSFASGTYEQYF
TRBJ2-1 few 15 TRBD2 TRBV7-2 TGTGCCAGCAGCTTAGTGGCGGGAGCAGCCCGCGAGCAGTTCTTC CASSLVAGAAREQFF